The T cell receptor beta chain described here comes from a study of blood T cell repertoires in COVID-19. Whole-study context: COVID-19 samples from acute and convalescent phases originated in the United States, Italy and Spain. The analysed material was cDNA or gDNA that came from T cells, B-cell-depleted T cells, or PBMCs.

As originally analysed: Reference gene primer amplification gave nucleated cell count estimates. Repertoires were generated with immunoSEQ multiplex PCR, while TCRdb's copy carries only in-frame clones and drops some. V, J and clone size are taken as reported in that table, and D and trimming were inferred from the DNA itself. The table lists approximately 40,000 clones, approximately 86% of them singletons. J gave up 5 bases and V 7 bases, and 6 bases lay outside the gene matches. Per germline, CDR1 SGHNT and CDR2 YENEEA. The CDR3 is made up of 13 amino acids. The V gene is TRBV11-3, the J gene TRBJ1-1, with 8 positions matching TRBD1. The TCR was taken from a man aged 45-65 years in a cohort sampled during active COVID-19. The sequenced sample was peripheral blood. The CDR3 protein is CASMDRVGTEAFF. The CDR3 bases are TGTGCCAGCATGGACAGGGTCGGAACTGAAGCTTTCTTT.